These 22 T cell receptor beta chains share one sample of origin, sequenced in a study of blood T cells in healthy people across ages (dated by TCRdb to the mid-2010s). The library was built by means of 5' RACE. A second PCR of about 6 to 11 cycles was run with a J-beta primer mix and a sample-barcoded 5' primer. The public reads were quality trimmed at Q25 with fastp and then assembled into clones with MiXCR by TCRdb, keeping productive beta chains. For every CDR3 protein sequence, its rows merge into one entry that carries the most common genes and DNA. Within this sample are fewer than 2,000,000 distinct CDR3 sequences, with roughly two fifths of them counted one time only. Roughly 23% of the sample lies in the top ten. The sample consisted of blood. All receptors derive from a human donor in good health.

A remark on this clonotype: One end of the junction is discordant with germline, which a read error may explain. The rearrangement uses TRBV6-6 and TRBJ1-4; D is uncertain. Germline V gives CDR1 MNHNY, CDR2 SVGAGI (reference sequence). This CDR3 comprises 15 residues. The CDR3 protein is CASSYIREHNEKLFF. The CDR3 DNA reads as TGTGCCAGTAGTTACATCCGGGAGCATAATGAAAAACTGTTTTTT.

The chain recombines TRBV7-2 with TRBJ2-3, with 10 bases matching TRBD2. The CDR3 runs to 16 residues. The V segment lost 2 bases and the J segment 3 bases; nucleotides outside the gene matches: 5. Germline CDR1 SGHTA, CDR2 FQGNSA. The CDR3 protein is CTSSLRRTSGTDTQYF. The CDR3 DNA is TGTACCAGCAGCTTAAGAAGGACTAGCGGTACAGATACGCAGTATTTT.

The gene calls are TRBV7-2 and TRBJ2-7; D gene uncertain. This CDR3 comprises 13 residues. Germline-derived CDR1 and CDR2 are SGHTA and FQGNSA. With 1 base removed from V and 6 bases from J, the gap between germline ends came to 10 bases. The CDR3 region is CASSLGVPSEQYF. CDR3 in DNA: TGTGCCAGCAGCTTAGGGGTTCCGTCCGAGCAGTACTTC.

In this sample, this clonotype turned up a few times. The chain links TRBV7-9 to TRBJ2-6, with D maybe TRBD2 (5 bases). The CDR3 is 14 residues long. Germline-derived CDR1 and CDR2 are SEHNR and FQNEAQ (reference sequence). V was cut by 7 bases and J by 2 bases, with 9 bases left in between. Here the CDR3 DNA reads TGTGCCAGCAACGGGCGGGCTGGGGCCAACGTCCTGACTTTC. This gives the protein CASNGRAGANVLTF.

This chain uses TRBV19 with TRBJ1-1; D may be TRBD1 (6 bases). Trimming took off 0 bases at V and 10 bases at J, with 15 bases between the two ends. The CDR3 loop spans 14 amino acids. Germline assignment: CDR1 LNHDA and CDR2 SQIVND (reference sequence). CDR3 in DNA: TGTGCCAGTAGTATAGATCAAACAGGGAGGAGAGCTTTCTTT. Translating it yields CASSIDQTGRRAFF.

This chain connects TRBV9 to TRBJ2-1; perhaps TRBD1 as D (6 bases). CDR3 size: 14 residues. V was pared by 4 bases and J by 5 bases, with 13 bases between. Germline V gives CDR1 SGDLS, CDR2 YYNGEE. CDR3 sequence reads: CASSSRDTNNEQFF. The CDR3 region has the DNA TGTGCCAGCAGCTCTCGGGACACTAACAATGAGCAGTTCTTC.

This clonotype occurred a few times. Germline is not matched at one junction end, which may reflect a read error. The rearrangement uses TRBV11-2 and TRBJ2-1; perhaps TRBD1 as D (6 bases). Germline CDR1 SGHAT, CDR2 FQNNGV. This CDR3 spans 15 amino acids. The CDR3 loop reads CAGSLGTPYYNEQFF. The CDR3 DNA sequence: TGTGCCGGCAGCTTAGGGACACCCTACTACAATGAGCAGTTCTTC. Complete variable domain (other parts from reference TRBV11-2 and TRBJ2-1): EAGVAQSPRYKIIEKRQSVAFWCNPISGHATLYWYQQILGQGPKLLIQFQNNGVVDDSQLPKDRFSAERLKGVDSTLKIQPAKLEDSAVYLCAGSLGTPYYNEQFFGPGTRLTVL.

Regarding this clonotype: The conserved final phenylalanine or tryptophan is absent from the CDR3, which likely points to a read error. The rearrangement uses TRBV5-5 and TRBJ2-7, with 8 positions matching TRBD1. Germline assignment: CDR1 SGHKS and CDR2 YYEKEE (reference sequence). V lost 4 bases and J lost 0; bases outside the gene matches: 6. The CDR3 sequence is 15 residues long. CDR3 sequence reads: CASSKDREASYEQYL. CDR3 DNA sequence: TGTGCCAGCAGCAAGGACAGGGAAGCCTCCTACGAGCAGTACTTA.

This chain links TRBV12-3 or TRBV12-4 with TRBJ2-3, with 8 bases identical to TRBD2. The CDR3 extends over 15 amino acids. Losses at the gene ends were 3 bases for V and 5 bases for J; bases not matched to a gene: 7. The CDR3 region is CASSFPAGGRDTQYF. In nucleotides, the CDR3 is TGTGCCAGCAGTTTCCCCGCGGGGGGAAGAGATACGCAGTATTTT.

The chain carries TRBV20-1 and TRBJ2-7; TRBD2 is a possible D gene (7 bases). Trimming shortened V by 7 bases and J by 0 bases, and 13 bases separated the two germline ends. Germline V lookup: CDR1 DFQATT, CDR2 SNEGSKA (reference sequence). CDR3 length: 13 residues. CDR3 in DNA: TGCAGTGTTAGGGGGAGGGTCTCCTACGAGCAGTACTTC. This encodes CSVRGRVSYEQYF.

This clonotype was detected a few times. The V call is TRBV20-1, the J call TRBJ2-5; 7 bases are shared with TRBD1. TRBJ2-7 explains the end of the DNA better; the J call may be wrong. Germline V gene data show CDR1 as DFQATT and CDR2 as SNEGSKA (reference sequence). This CDR3 contains 13 residues. CDR3 nucleotides: TGCAGTGCTAGACCCTGGGACAGCTACGAGCAGTACTTC. This translates into CSARPWDSYEQYF.

The chain employs TRBV3-1 and TRBJ2-7, with 9 positions matching TRBD1. CDR1 and CDR2 (germline): LGHDT, YNNKEL (reference sequence). The CDR3 is 15 amino acids. The J segment lost 4 bases and the V segment lost 0 bases, leaving 4 bases of the junction unmatched. The CDR3 nucleotides read TGTGCCAGCAGCCAAGAGGGGACAGGGCGGTACGAGCAGTACTTC. Its translation is CASSQEGTGRYEQYF.

This rearrangement joins TRBV20-1 to TRBJ1-1, with 7 bases that match TRBD1. V trimming: 1 base; J trimming: 1 base; junction bases outside the gene matches: 9. CDR1 is DFQATT and CDR2 is SNEGSKA in the germline V gene (reference sequence). This CDR3 has 16 amino acids. The CDR3 region has the DNA TGCAGTGCTAGAGGCTTTGTAGGGGGCGGGAACACTGAAGCTTTCTTT. This gives the protein CSARGFVGGGNTEAFF.

This sequence joins TRBV10-3 and TRBJ1-2; maybe TRBD1 (5 bases). CDR3 length: 15 residues. Germline CDR1 and CDR2: ENHRY and SYGVKD. V was cut by 1 base and J by 8 bases, with 17 bases left in between. The CDR3 reads CAISELGRGTGGYTF. The CDR3 DNA is TGTGCCATCAGTGAGTTGGGTCGAGGGACCGGGGGCTACACCTTC.

This sequence joins TRBV24-1 and TRBJ2-6; D is uncertain. With 6 bases removed from V and 2 bases from J, the gap between germline ends came to 4 bases. Germline-derived CDR1 and CDR2 are KGHDR and SFDVKD. This CDR3 is 13 amino acids long. CDR3 in amino acids: CATSPPGANVLTF. The CDR3 DNA is TGTGCCACCAGTCCCCCTGGGGCCAACGTCCTGACTTTC.

The rearrangement uses TRBV29-1 and TRBJ2-5, with TRBD1 matching 8 bases. J was trimmed by 4 bases and V by 7 bases; bases with no gene match: 8. The CDR3 length is 13 residues. CDR1 SQVTM and CDR2 ANQGSEA come from the germline V gene. This chain's CDR3 is CSAARQGRETQYF. The CDR3 DNA reads as TGCAGCGCGGCACGACAGGGGAGAGAGACCCAGTACTTC.

The chain recombines TRBV6-2 or TRBV6-3 with TRBJ2-4; D unclear. Gene TRBJ2-7 matches the end of the DNA better, so the J call may be wrong. Germline CDR1 MNHEY, CDR2 SVGEGT. This CDR3 spans 11 amino acids. The CDR3 nucleotides are TGTGCCAGCAGTTATTATCACGAGCAGTACTTC. Protein product: CASSYYHEQYF.

V is TRBV7-9 and J is TRBJ1-1; TRBD1 matches at 7 bases. Germline lookup yields CDR1 SEHNR and CDR2 FQNEAQ (reference sequence). CDR3 length equals 15 residues. With V trimmed by 9 bases and J by 7 bases, 17 bases remained unmatched. CDR3 protein: CASTGDTGEFGEAFF. The CDR3, as DNA: TGTGCCAGTACAGGGGATACAGGGGAGTTTGGTGAAGCTTTCTTT.

V and J are TRBV7-2 and TRBJ1-2, with D uncertain. Germline CDR1 and CDR2: SGHTA and FQGNSA. The CDR3 runs 14 residues. The V gene lost 5 bases and the J gene lost 4 bases, with 14 bases spanning the gap. The CDR3 loop is CASSPGRAFYGYTF. The DNA for the CDR3 is TGTGCCAGCAGCCCCGGACGGGCGTTCTATGGCTACACCTTC.

V and J are TRBV20-1 and TRBJ2-2; 7 nucleotides agree with TRBD2. The CDR3 is made up of 16 amino acids. Germline CDR1 DFQATT, CDR2 SNEGSKA (reference sequence). The V and J ends lost 5 bases and 5 bases, in that order; junction bases with no gene match: 14. CDR3 DNA: TGCAGTGCTTCCCCCGGGGGGACTGTGAGGACCGGGGAGCTGTTTTTT. It yields the protein CSASPGGTVRTGELFF.

J is TRBJ2-1 and V is TRBV6-6, with 8 positions matching TRBD2. This CDR3 is 15 amino acids long. V was pared by 7 bases and J by 0 bases, with 5 bases of the junction left unmatched. CDR1 is MNHNY, CDR2 SVGAGI, per germline (reference sequence). CDR3 coding DNA: TGTGCCAGCACCCTAGCGGGTCCCTCCTACAATGAGCAGTTCTTC. Protein sequence: CASTLAGPSYNEQFF.

This clonotype occurred a few times. The junction does not match germline at one end; this may be a read error. The chain joins TRBV5-1 to TRBJ2-7; TRBD2 agrees at 7 bases. Germline CDR1 and CDR2: SGHRS and YFSETQ. The CDR3 loop spans 15 amino acids. The CDR3 loop is CASSPGERGSVEQYF. The CDR3 DNA sequence: TGTGCCAGCAGTCCCGGGGAGCGGGGTAGTGTCGAGCAGTACTTC. The full variable domain, completed using reference TRBV5-1 and TRBJ2-7, is KAGVTQTPRYLIKTRGQQVTLSCSPISGHRSVSWYQQTPGQGLQFLFEYFSETQRNKGNFPGRFSGRQFSNSRSEMNVSTLELGDSALYLCASSPGERGSVEQYFGPGTRLTVT.